The rows below give T cell receptor beta chains drawn from one sample of a study of long-term antiretroviral therapy in people with HIV. The method was immunoSEQ multiplex PCR; TCRdb's version includes in-frame clones alone and lacks a portion of them. The sample lists tens of thousands of clones, 70% to 90% occurring once. The source material was unsorted PBMCs, sampled roughly 5 years before starting antiretroviral therapy. The receptors shown here come from a man aged 50-60 years with HIV. Each CDR3 is given with its conserved first and last residue. The D gene is left open where the match is weak. Clone size appears in some rows only: once, few, many, or a class for an expanded clone.

J gene | V gene | clone size | D gene | CDR3 DNA | CDR3 protein
TRBJ2-1 | TRBV18 | NA | TRBD2 | TGTGCCAGCTCACCTAACCTAGCGGGGGGGCCGGGTGAGCAGTTCTTC | CASSPNLAGGPGEQFF
TRBJ1-2 | TRBV18 | NA | NA | TGTGCCAGCTCACCGGACGACGGTCGGGCCTATGGCTACACCTTC | CASSPDDGRAYGYTF
TRBJ1-2 | TRBV2 | NA | NA | TGTGCCAGCAGTGATTCTGAGAACTATGGCTACACCTTC | CASSDSENYGYTF
TRBJ2-7 | TRBV5-4 | NA | NA | TGTGCCAGCAGCTTACGGGGGTGGAATGGATCCTACGAGCAGTACTTC | CASSLRGWNGSYEQYF
TRBJ1-3 | TRBV2 | NA | NA | TGTGCCAGGTCAGGGGACTCTGGAAACACCATATATTTT | CARSGDSGNTIYF
TRBJ1-2 | TRBV7-8 | NA | TRBD1 | TGTGCCAGCAGCTTAAATCAGGGGGCGTATGGCTACACCTTC | CASSLNQGAYGYTF
TRBJ2-3 | TRBV5-1 | NA | NA | TGCGCCAGCAGCCCCCCGACAGATACGCAGTATTTT | CASSPPTDTQYF
TRBJ1-1 | TRBV7-3 | NA | NA | TGTGCCAGCAGCCCCCATTCAGGGTTTCCTGAAGCTTTCTTT | CASSPHSGFPEAFF
TRBJ2-3 | TRBV11-3 | NA | TRBD1 | TGTGCCAGCAGCCCTCGGACAGGAGGCACAGATACGCAGTATTTT | CASSPRTGGTDTQYF
TRBJ2-7 | TRBV14 | NA | TRBD1 | TGTGCCAGCAGCCAGCGACAGGGGGTCGCCGAGCAGTACTTC | CASSQRQGVAEQYF
TRBJ1-2 | TRBV28 | NA | NA | TGTGCCAGCAGTTTATATCGTCGGGGGATCGACGGCTACACCTTC | CASSLYRRGIDGYTF
TRBJ2-3 | TRBV4-3 | NA | NA | TGCGCCAGCAGCCAAGATCGGGGATCGCAGTATTTT | CASSQDRGSQYF
TRBJ2-3 | TRBV5-1 | NA | NA | TGCGCCAGCAGCCCTTCCGGGGAGCCGACAGATACGCAGTATTTT | CASSPSGEPTDTQYF
TRBJ1-5 | TRBV7-2 | NA | NA | TGTGCCAGCAGCTTAAATAGCGTTGGTGGATTAAGCAATCAGCCCCAGCATTTT | CASSLNSVGGLSNQPQHF
TRBJ1-4 | TRBV7-9 | NA | NA | TGTGCCAGCAGCCGCGAGCCGGGGTCGGATGAAAAACTGTTTTTT | CASSREPGSDEKLFF
TRBJ2-7 | TRBV5-1 | NA | NA | TGCGCCAGCAGCTTGACGTGGCTCGGACGGCAGTACTTC | CASSLTWLGRQYF
TRBJ1-4 | TRBV30 | NA | NA | TGTGCCTGGAGTATTACCCGGGACACTACCGAAAAACTGTTTTTT | CAWSITRDTTEKLFF
TRBJ2-7 | TRBV18 | NA | NA | TGTGCCAGCTCACCACGAACAGGGAGTCTGAACGAGCAGTACTTC | CASSPRTGSLNEQYF
TRBJ2-7 | TRBV27 | NA | NA | TGTGCTAGCAGAGATAGTCAGGGGTATGTTTACGAGCAGTACTTC | CASRDSQGYVYEQYF
TRBJ2-1 | TRBV28 | NA | TRBD2 | TGTGCCAGCAGTCGCGGGGGAGGATACAATGAGCAGTTCTTC | CASSRGGGYNEQFF
TRBJ1-3 | TRBV7-2 | NA | TRBD1 | TGTGCCAGCAGCTTAAGAGGGCAGGGGGCGAGTGGAAACACCATATATTTT | CASSLRGQGASGNTIYF
TRBJ2-7 | TRBV5-4 | NA | TRBD1 | TGTGCCAGCAGCCCAAGGGACAGGGATTACGAGCAGTACTTC | CASSPRDRDYEQYF
TRBJ2-3 | TRBV5-4 | NA | TRBD2 | TGTGCCAGCAGCTTGGGTCCCTCCCGTAGGAGCGGGGGGTATACAGATACGCAGTATTTT | CASSLGPSRRSGGYTDTQYF
TRBJ2-2 | TRBV7-2 | once | NA | TGTGCCAGCAGCTTGCGCAACACCGGGGAGCTGTTTTTT | CASSLRNTGELFF
TRBJ2-3 | TRBV5-1 | NA | NA | TGCGCCAGCAGCTTTATCGGACAGACAGATACGCAGTATTTT | CASSFIGQTDTQYF
TRBJ1-5 | TRBV5-6 | NA | NA | TGTGCCAGCAGCTTTAGGCAGGCTAGCAATCAGCCCCAGCATTTT | CASSFRQASNQPQHF
TRBJ1-1 | TRBV19 | NA | NA | TGTGCCAGTAGGGAGGGATTCATGAACACTGAAGCTTTCTTT | CASREGFMNTEAFF
TRBJ2-1 | TRBV4-1 | NA | TRBD2 | TGCGCCAGCAGCCAAGCGTTTACTAGCGGATACAATGAGCAGTTCTTC | CASSQAFTSGYNEQFF
TRBJ2-3 | TRBV7-9 | NA | NA | TGTGCCAGCAGCTTAGAGGGCAACACAGATACGCAGTATTTT | CASSLEGNTDTQYF
TRBJ1-2 | TRBV5-1 | few | NA | TGCGCCAGCAGCCAAGCGGTTGGGGGAGGCTATGGCTACACCTTC | CASSQAVGGGYGYTF
TRBJ1-1 | TRBV29-1 | NA | NA | TGCAGCGTTGAACGTCAGGTGGTCACTGAAGCTTTCTTT | CSVERQVVTEAFF
TRBJ2-5 | TRBV7-9 | NA | TRBD2 | TGTGCCAGCAGCCATGGCGGGGGAGAGACCCAGTACTTC | CASSHGGGETQYF
TRBJ2-1 | TRBV10-1 | NA | TRBD1 | TGCGCCAGCAGTGTGGGGACAGGGCTGTTCTTC | CASSVGTGLFF
TRBJ2-3 | TRBV15 | NA | NA | TGTGCCACCAGCAGAGCTTCCTGGGACGGGGTCTTGGGCACAGATACGCAGTATTTT | CATSRASWDGVLGTDTQYF
TRBJ1-1 | TRBV20-1 | NA | NA | TGCAGTGCTAGAGAGGCCCTAGGGACTTTCTTT | CSAREALGTFF
TRBJ2-4 | TRBV6-1 | NA | NA | TGTGCCAGCAGTGACCCGAGTGGAGGCAAAAACATTCAGTACTTC | CASSDPSGGKNIQYF
TRBJ2-7 | TRBV19 | NA | TRBD1 | TGTGCCAGTAGTACACACGACAGGGGGGTCCCAACCCAGTACTTC | CASSTHDRGVPTQYF
TRBJ1-2 | TRBV14 | NA | NA | TGTGCCAGCAGCCAGGATCCGGGACATCCGAGCGATGGCTACACCTTC | CASSQDPGHPSDGYTF
TRBJ2-2 | TRBV27 | once | TRBD1 | TGTGCCAGCAGTCCACCGACAGGGGGATACACCGGGGAGCTGTTTTTT | CASSPPTGGYTGELFF
TRBJ2-3 | TRBV27 | NA | NA | TGTGCCAGCAGGGCCTGGGGGCGGGGGCGCACAGATACGCAGTATTTT | CASRAWGRGRTDTQYF
TRBJ2-2 | TRBV18 | NA | NA | TGTGCCAGCTCCCGGGCCAGGGGACCCGGGGAGCTGTTTTTT | CASSRARGPGELFF